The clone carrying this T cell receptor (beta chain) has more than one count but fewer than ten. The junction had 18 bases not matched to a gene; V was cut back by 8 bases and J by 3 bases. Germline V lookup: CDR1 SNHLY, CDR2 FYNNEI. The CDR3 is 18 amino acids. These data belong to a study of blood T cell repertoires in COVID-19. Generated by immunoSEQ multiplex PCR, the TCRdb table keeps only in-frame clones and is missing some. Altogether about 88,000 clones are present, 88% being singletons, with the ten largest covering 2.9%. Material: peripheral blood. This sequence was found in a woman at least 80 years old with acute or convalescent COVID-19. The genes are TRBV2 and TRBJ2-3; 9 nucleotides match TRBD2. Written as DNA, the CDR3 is TGTGCCAGCGCGGGGGCAGCGGGGGGCCGCCCGGGGACAGATACGCAGTATTTT. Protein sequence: CASAGAAGGRPGTDTQYF.